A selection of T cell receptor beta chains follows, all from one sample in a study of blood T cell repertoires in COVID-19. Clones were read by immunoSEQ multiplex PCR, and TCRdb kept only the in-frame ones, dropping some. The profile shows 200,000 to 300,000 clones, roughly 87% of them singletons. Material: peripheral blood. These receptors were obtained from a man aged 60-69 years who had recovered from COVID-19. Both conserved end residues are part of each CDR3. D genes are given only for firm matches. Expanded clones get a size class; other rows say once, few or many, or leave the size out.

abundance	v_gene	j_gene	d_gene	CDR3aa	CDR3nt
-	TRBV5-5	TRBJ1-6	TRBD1	CASSRTGGPNSPLHF	TGTGCCAGCAGCCGGACAGGGGGACCAAATTCACCCCTCCACTTT
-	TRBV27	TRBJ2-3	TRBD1	CASSHPGQGTDTQYF	TGTGCCAGCAGCCATCCGGGACAGGGGACAGATACGCAGTATTTT
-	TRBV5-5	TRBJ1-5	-	CASTPRDPGPGWEPQHF	TGTGCCAGCACCCCGAGGGATCCGGGCCCCGGTTGGGAGCCCCAGCATTTT
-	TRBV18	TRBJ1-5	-	CASSPSGDGYQPQHF	TGTGCCAGCTCACCATCGGGGGATGGCTATCAGCCCCAGCATTTT
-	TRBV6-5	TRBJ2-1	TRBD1	CASISSGTGGSEQFF	TGTGCCAGCATTTCCTCCGGGACAGGGGGCAGTGAGCAGTTCTTC
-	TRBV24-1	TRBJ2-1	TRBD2	CATSAPERGTYNEQFF	TGTGCCACCAGTGCTCCCGAGCGGGGGACCTACAATGAGCAGTTCTTC
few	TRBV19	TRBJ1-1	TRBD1	CASSLTGVTEAFF	TGTGCCAGTAGCTTAACAGGGGTAACTGAAGCTTTCTTT
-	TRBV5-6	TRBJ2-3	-	CASSLMTTDTQYF	TGTGCCAGCAGCTTGATGACAACAGATACGCAGTATTTT
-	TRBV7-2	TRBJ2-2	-	CASSPQYHTGELFF	TGTGCCAGCAGCCCCCAGTATCACACCGGGGAGCTGTTTTTT
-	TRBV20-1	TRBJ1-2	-	CSARDLYGYTF	TGCAGTGCTAGAGACCTCTATGGCTACACCTTC
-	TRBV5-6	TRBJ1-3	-	CASSFGQVENTIYF	TGTGCCAGCAGCTTCGGTCAGGTCGAAAACACCATATATTTT
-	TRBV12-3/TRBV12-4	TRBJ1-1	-	CASSPRANTEAFF	TGTGCCAGCAGCCCGCGGGCGAACACTGAAGCTTTCTTT
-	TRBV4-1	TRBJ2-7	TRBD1	CASSYPGQKSYEQYF	TGCGCCAGCAGCTATCCGGGACAGAAAAGCTACGAGCAGTACTTC
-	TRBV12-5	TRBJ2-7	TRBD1	CASGLVQGTGYYEQYF	TGTGCTAGTGGTTTGGTACAGGGGACAGGGTACTACGAGCAGTACTTC
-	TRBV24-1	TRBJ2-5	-	CATSDLRGAETQYF	TGTGCCACCAGTGATTTGAGGGGCGCGGAGACCCAGTACTTC
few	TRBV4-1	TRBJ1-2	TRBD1	CASSQGQGSYGYTF	TGCGCCAGCAGCCAAGGACAGGGTAGCTATGGCTACACCTTC
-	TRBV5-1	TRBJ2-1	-	CASSLETEYNEQFF	TGCGCCAGCAGCTTGGAGACGGAGTACAATGAGCAGTTCTTC
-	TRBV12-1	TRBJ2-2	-	CASSLGQERNTGELFF	TGTGCCAGCAGCTTAGGACAGGAGCGTAACACCGGGGAGCTGTTTTTT
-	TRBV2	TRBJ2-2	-	CASSRLADSTGELFF	TGTGCCAGCAGTCGGTTAGCGGATAGCACCGGGGAGCTGTTTTTT
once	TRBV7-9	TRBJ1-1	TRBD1	CASSLEGTGSTEAFF	TGTGCCAGCAGCTTAGAGGGGACAGGGTCTACTGAAGCTTTCTTT
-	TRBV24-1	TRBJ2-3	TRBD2	CATSDSTGGSGGSLEQYF	TGTGCCACCAGTGATTCGACGGGGGGAAGCGGGGGCTCACTCGAGCAGTATTTT
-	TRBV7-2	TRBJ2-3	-	CASSPELNTQYF	TGTGCCAGCAGCCCCGAACTAAATACGCAGTATTTT
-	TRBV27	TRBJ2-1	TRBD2	CASKRGGNEQFF	TGTGCCAGCAAGCGGGGGGGGAATGAGCAGTTCTTC
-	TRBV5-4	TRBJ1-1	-	CASSLFYREGNTEAFF	TGTGCCAGCAGCTTATTTTACAGGGAAGGGAACACTGAAGCTTTCTTT
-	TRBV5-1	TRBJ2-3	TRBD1	CASSLGDRGHTDTQYF	TGCGCCAGCAGCTTGGGGGACAGGGGTCACACAGATACGCAGTATTTT
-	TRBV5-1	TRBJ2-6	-	CASSLRDSFSSGANVLTF	TGCGCCAGCAGCTTGAGAGACAGCTTCAGCTCTGGGGCCAACGTCCTGACTTTC
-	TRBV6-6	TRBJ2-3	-	CASGRGGDTQYF	TGTGCCAGCGGGCGGGGTGGAGATACGCAGTATTTT
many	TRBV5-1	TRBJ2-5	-	CASSWGGPSKETQYF	TGCGCCAGCAGCTGGGGGGGCCCGTCCAAGGAGACCCAGTACTTC
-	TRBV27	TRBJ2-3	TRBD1	CASRPHPNPLLVSVDRGTDTQYF	TGTGCCAGCAGGCCTCACCCCAACCCCCTCCTAGTTTCCGTGGACAGGGGCACAGATACGCAGTATTTT
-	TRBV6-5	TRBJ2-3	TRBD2	CASSPSGGRDTQYF	TGTGCCAGCAGTCCTAGCGGGGGCCGAGATACGCAGTATTTT
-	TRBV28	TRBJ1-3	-	CASSLYRVAGNTIYF	TGTGCCAGCAGTTTATACAGGGTGGCTGGAAACACCATATATTTT
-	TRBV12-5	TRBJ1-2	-	CASRVGGAPGYGYTF	TGTGCTAGCCGGGTTGGGGGGGCGCCTGGCTATGGCTACACCTTC
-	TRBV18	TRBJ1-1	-	CASSPLVRGPNTEAFF	TGTGCCAGCTCACCGCTTGTCAGGGGTCCCAACACTGAAGCTTTCTTT
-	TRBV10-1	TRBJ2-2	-	CANPGGRHETGELFF	TGCGCCAATCCCGGGGGACGTCATGAAACCGGGGAGCTGTTTTTT
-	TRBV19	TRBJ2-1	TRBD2	CASLAGGQYNEQFF	TGTGCCAGCCTAGCGGGGGGACAATACAATGAGCAGTTCTTC
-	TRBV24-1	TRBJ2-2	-	CATSDFGNRATGELFF	TGTGCCACCAGTGATTTTGGGAACAGGGCGACCGGGGAGCTGTTTTTT
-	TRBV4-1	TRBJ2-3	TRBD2	CASSQDLAGGTDTQYF	TGCGCCAGCAGCCAAGATCTAGCGGGGGGCACAGATACGCAGTATTTT
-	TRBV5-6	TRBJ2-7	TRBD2	CASSLYRRGRGVYEQYF	TGTGCCAGCAGCTTGTACCGCCGCGGGAGGGGAGTTTACGAGCAGTACTTC
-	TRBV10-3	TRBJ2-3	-	CAISAGISDTQYF	TGTGCCATCAGTGCGGGGATATCAGATACGCAGTATTTT
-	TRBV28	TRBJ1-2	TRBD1	CASSLGGGVWSGYTF	TGTGCCAGCAGTTTAGGAGGGGGCGTTTGGTCTGGCTACACCTTC
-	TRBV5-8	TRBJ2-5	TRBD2	CASSSGLAGVQETQYF	TGTGCCAGCAGCTCGGGACTAGCGGGGGTTCAAGAGACCCAGTACTTC
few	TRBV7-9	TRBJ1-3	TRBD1	CASSSPLYRGGSGNTIYF	TGTGCCAGCAGCTCCCCTCTTTACAGGGGAGGTTCTGGAAACACCATATATTTT
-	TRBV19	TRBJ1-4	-	CASNWGENEKLFF	TGTGCCAGTAATTGGGGGGAAAATGAAAAACTGTTTTTT
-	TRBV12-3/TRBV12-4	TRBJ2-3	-	CASSRDFTDTQYF	TGTGCCAGCAGTCGGGACTTCACAGATACGCAGTATTTT
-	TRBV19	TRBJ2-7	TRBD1	CASSPGGDPYEQYF	TGTGCCAGTAGTCCAGGGGGTGACCCCTACGAGCAGTACTTC
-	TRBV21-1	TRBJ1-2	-	CASSSAGNRVLGDGYGYTF	TGTGCCAGCAGCTCAGCGGGGAATAGAGTCTTGGGGGACGGCTATGGCTACACCTTC
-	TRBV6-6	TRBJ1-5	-	CASSYSTVGSGPQHF	TGTGCCAGCAGTTACTCGACCGTAGGCTCGGGGCCCCAGCATTTT
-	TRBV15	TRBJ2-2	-	CATSRARVGATGELFF	TGTGCCACCAGCAGAGCGAGAGTGGGGGCCACCGGGGAGCTGTTTTTT
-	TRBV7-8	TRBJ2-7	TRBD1	CASSLRGPNRGRYEQYF	TGTGCCAGCAGCTTAAGGGGGCCGAACAGGGGGCGGTACGAGCAGTACTTC
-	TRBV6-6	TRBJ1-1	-	CASSYSAGVGTEAFF	TGTGCCAGCAGTTACTCAGCAGGGGTGGGCACTGAAGCTTTCTTT
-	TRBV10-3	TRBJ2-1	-	CAISESRDNEQFF	TGTGCCATCAGTGAGTCACGAGACAATGAGCAGTTCTTC
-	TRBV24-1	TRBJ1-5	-	CATSRGGGGNQPQHF	TGTGCCACCAGCCGTGGGGGAGGTGGCAATCAGCCCCAGCATTTT
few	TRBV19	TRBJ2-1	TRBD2	CASSFNRGGQRLSKLNEQFF	TGTGCCAGTAGTTTTAATCGGGGGGGCCAACGTCTTTCAAAACTCAATGAGCAGTTCTTC
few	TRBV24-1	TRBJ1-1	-	CATSDFPGTEAFF	TGTGCCACCAGTGATTTCCCGGGGACTGAAGCTTTCTTT
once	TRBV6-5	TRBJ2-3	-	CATRRQPGADTQYF	TGTGCCACGCGCCGACAGCCAGGGGCAGATACGCAGTATTTT
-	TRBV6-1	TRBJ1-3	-	CASSEDWYLRGSGNTIYF	TGTGCCAGCAGTGAAGATTGGTATCTCCGAGGATCTGGAAACACCATATATTTT
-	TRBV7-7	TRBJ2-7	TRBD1	CASSLRQGYEQYF	TGTGCCAGCAGCTTAAGACAGGGCTACGAGCAGTACTTC